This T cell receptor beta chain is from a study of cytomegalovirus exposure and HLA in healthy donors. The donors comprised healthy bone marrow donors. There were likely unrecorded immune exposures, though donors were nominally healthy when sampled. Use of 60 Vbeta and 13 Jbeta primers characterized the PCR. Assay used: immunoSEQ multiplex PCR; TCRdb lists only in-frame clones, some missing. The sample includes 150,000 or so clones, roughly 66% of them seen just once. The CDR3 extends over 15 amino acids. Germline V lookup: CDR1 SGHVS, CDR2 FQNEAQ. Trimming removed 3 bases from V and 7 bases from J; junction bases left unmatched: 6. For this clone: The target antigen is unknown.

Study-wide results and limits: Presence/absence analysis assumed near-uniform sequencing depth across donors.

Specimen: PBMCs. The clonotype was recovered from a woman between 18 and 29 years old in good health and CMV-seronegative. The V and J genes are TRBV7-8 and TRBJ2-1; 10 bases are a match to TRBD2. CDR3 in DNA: TGTGCCAGCAGCTTCGGGCTAGCGGGAGTGAATGAGCAGTTCTTC. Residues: CASSFGLAGVNEQFF.